This T cell receptor beta chain was captured in a study of CD8+CD57+ T cells in acquired aplastic anemia. Ten or more counts support this clonotype. The antigen is unknown. The use of genomic DNA as template underpinned the TCR beta VDJ and CDR3 profiling. TCRdb used MiXCR to reprocess the reads, holding one entry per CDR3 protein. The table records approximately 190,000 distinct CDR3 sequences, 48% of them present only once. Before being chosen for sequencing, patients had shown CD8+CD57+ cell expansion by flow cytometry. Points from the study as a whole: CD8+ Simpson's diversity did not differ significantly between patients and controls.

The source of this sequence is a human donor with aplastic anemia. Sequencing input: sorted CD4+, CD8+, or CD8+CD57+ T cells (not recorded which) from PBMCs.

The chain's CDR3 is CASSERLAGRYNEQFF. The CDR3 DNA follows: TGTGCCAGCAGCGAAAGACTAGCGGGAAGATACAATGAGCAGTTCTTC. The rearrangement joins TRBV9 to TRBJ2-1; TRBD2 matches at 11 bases. The CDR3 is 16 residues long. Germline CDR1 is SGDLS and CDR2 is YYNGEE. The J segment lost 4 bases and the V segment lost 3 bases, leaving 6 bases of the junction unmatched.